Only a few counts were recorded for the clone carrying this T cell receptor (beta chain). This sample was included in a study of blood T cell repertoires in COVID-19. At the level of the study: The samples span acute and convalescent COVID-19 from the United States, Italy and Spain.

CDR3 length: 13 residues. Germline V gene data show CDR1 as LNHDA and CDR2 as SQIVND (reference sequence). V lost 6 bases, J lost 8 bases, and 7 bases stayed unmatched. Method: immunoSEQ multiplex PCR; TCRdb's copy keeps in-frame clones and lacks some. The repertoire has over 45,000 clones, 82% of them found once; the top ten carry around 7%. The chain couples TRBV19 to TRBJ2-1; 7 bases agree with TRBD2. The sequence was obtained from a man between 40 and 49 years old with acute or convalescent COVID-19. The sample was peripheral blood. The CDR3 nucleotides are TGTGCCAGTAGACGGGACTACCGATATGAGCAGTTCTTC. It codes for CASRRDYRYEQFF.